The entry that follows covers one T cell receptor beta chain sequence. What it binds is not known. These data belong to a study of cytomegalovirus exposure and HLA in healthy donors. Whole-study results and caveats: Later analysis revealed greater clonal expansion in HLA-associated TCR beta chains than in equally common others. Cytomegalovirus status was reportedly diagnosed by the classifier with high sensitivity and specificity. In a later analysis, at a false discovery rate of 0.05, over 15,000 TCR beta sequences matched HLA alleles.

Both 60 Vbeta primers and 13 Jbeta primers went into the PCR. Original data processing: Later, an analysis found about 77 million unique TCR beta chains, and 9.5 million to 11 million of these were shared. Sequencing was performed with immunoSEQ multiplex PCR; in TCRdb, only in-frame clones are kept and a portion is missing. Clone size and the V and J calls come from that table; the DNA yielded D and trimming. The sample carries approximately 110,000 clones, 74% recorded once. This clonotype was obtained from a woman in her forties or fifties in good health and CMV-seropositive. The sequenced sample was PBMCs.

CDR3 loop: CASSPGQGVCGQYF. The CDR3, as DNA: TGTGCCAGCAGTCCGGGACAGGGCGTTTGCGGGCAGTACTTC. The chain links TRBV28 to TRBJ2-7; 9 nucleotides match TRBD1. The CDR3 has 14 amino acids. In germline, CDR1 is MDHEN, CDR2 SYDVKM. V lost 5 bases, J lost 9 bases, and 11 bases stayed unmatched.